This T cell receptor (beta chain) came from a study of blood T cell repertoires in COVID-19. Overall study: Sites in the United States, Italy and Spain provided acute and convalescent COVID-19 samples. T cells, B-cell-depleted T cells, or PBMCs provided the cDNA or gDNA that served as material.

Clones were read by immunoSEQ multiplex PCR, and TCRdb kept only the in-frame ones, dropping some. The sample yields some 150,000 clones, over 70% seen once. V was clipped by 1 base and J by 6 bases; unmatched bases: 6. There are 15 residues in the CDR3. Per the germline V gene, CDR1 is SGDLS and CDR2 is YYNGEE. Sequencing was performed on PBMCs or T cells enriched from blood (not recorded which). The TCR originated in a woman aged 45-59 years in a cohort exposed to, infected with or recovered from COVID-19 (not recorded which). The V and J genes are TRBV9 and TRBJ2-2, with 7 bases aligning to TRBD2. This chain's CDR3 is CASSVSWEGPGELFF. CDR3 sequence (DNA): TGTGCCAGCAGCGTATCGTGGGAGGGCCCCGGGGAGCTGTTTTTT.